The entry below gives a single TCR beta chain sequence along with its context. The target antigen is unknown. The data are from a study of glioma-infiltrating T cells. Amplification of TCR alpha and beta CDR3 regions from RNA used iRepertoire nested multiplex PCR. One-step reverse transcription and amplification started from roughly 100-400 ng of tissue mRNA or PBMC total RNA. MiXCR, applied by TCRdb to the multiplex PCR reads, yields one record per CDR3 protein. The sample holds about 210,000 distinct CDR3 sequences, 32% seen once. The CDR3 is 16 amino acids. V dropped 5 bases and J dropped 0 bases, with 14 bases sitting between them. CDR1 and CDR2 from the germline V gene are SEHNR and FQNEAQ (reference sequence). Study observations and caveats: Tissue and blood shared very few CDR3 sequences. Gliomas, especially low-grade, showed above-expected tissue-blood divergence; non-neoplastic patients showed below.

Sequencing was done on a sample of glioma tissue, nonneoplastic brain tissue, or PBMCs (not recorded which). The source is a human donor with low-grade glioma or glioblastoma, undergoing nonglioma brain surgery, or in good health (not recorded which). The genes are TRBV7-9 and TRBJ2-1; the D gene is possibly TRBD2 (6 bases). In nucleotides, the CDR3 is TGTGCCAGCAGCCCCATAAAGGGACTCTCCTACAATGAGCAGTTCTTC. Translating gives CASSPIKGLSYNEQFF. The full variable domain, completed using reference TRBV7-9 and TRBJ2-1, is DTGVSQNPRHKITKRGQNVTFRCDPISEHNRLYWYRQTLGQGPEFLTYFQNEAQLEKSRLLSDRFSAERPKGSFSTLEIQRTEQGDSAMYLCASSPIKGLSYNEQFFGPGTRLTVL.